This T cell receptor (beta chain) is drawn from a study of blood T cell repertoires in COVID-19. About the research overall: Material from acute and convalescent COVID-19 was sourced from the United States, Italy and Spain. From T cells, B-cell-depleted T cells, or PBMCs came the material, which was cDNA or gDNA.

V lost 8 bases and J lost 2, with 16 bases in between. Germline loops: CDR1 MNHEY, CDR2 SMNVEV (reference sequence). The CDR3 extends over 14 amino acids. Seattle patients were enrolled during active infection and followed longitudinally. In the authors' methods: Reference gene primers were amplified, and this amplification served to estimate nucleated cell counts. Sequencing was performed with immunoSEQ multiplex PCR; in TCRdb, only in-frame clones are kept and a portion is missing. Clone size and V and J calls were adopted from that table, with D and trimming inferred from the DNA. The sample holds some 350,000 clones, roughly 90% seen once. Many counts were recorded for this clone.

This clonotype was obtained from a woman in her sixties or seventies with COVID-19, enrolled during active disease. V and J are TRBV27 and TRBJ2-7, with a possible D match to TRBD2 (5 bases). The specimen sequenced was peripheral blood. The DNA for the CDR3 is TGTGCCAGCCTCACCGGGAATCGACCCTACGAGCAGTACTTC. The encoded protein is CASLTGNRPYEQYF.